A selection of T cell receptor beta chains follows, all from one sample in a study of blood T cell repertoires in COVID-19. The table came from immunoSEQ multiplex PCR; TCRdb's copy has only in-frame clones and leaves some out. In the table there are about 93,000 clones, roughly 90% of which are singletons. Material for sequencing was peripheral blood. These receptors were obtained from a human donor with active COVID-19. The donor label of this sample is uncertain. The CDR3 runs from the conserved cysteine through the conserved F or W. The order of the fields is V gene, clone size, D gene, J gene, CDR3 protein, CDR3 DNA. D genes are given only for firm matches. Size is stated for part of the rows, as once, few or many counts, or as a class when the clone is expanded.

TRBV7-2	-	-	TRBJ2-1	CASSSLPRRYNEQFF	TGTGCCAGCAGCTCCTTACCCCGGAGGTACAATGAGCAGTTCTTC
TRBV7-9	-	TRBD1	TRBJ1-4	CASSLYQGALPEKLFF	TGTGCCAGCAGCTTGTATCAGGGGGCGCTTCCAGAAAAACTGTTTTTT
TRBV27	-	TRBD1	TRBJ2-2	CASSPTTGGGTGELFF	TGTGCCAGCAGTCCGACTACAGGGGGCGGCACCGGGGAGCTGTTTTTT
TRBV21-1	-	-	TRBJ2-1	CASRGQGIGEQFF	TGTGCCAGCAGGGGACAGGGGATTGGGGAGCAGTTCTTC
TRBV3-1/TRBV3-2	-	TRBD2	TRBJ2-2	CASRRTSGGRSGGELFF	TGTGCCAGCCGACGGACTAGCGGGGGGCGGTCCGGCGGGGAGCTGTTTTTT
TRBV7-9	many	-	TRBJ2-1	CASSLLGGGADNEQFF	TGTGCCAGCAGCCTCCTTGGCGGGGGCGCAGACAATGAGCAGTTCTTC
TRBV10-3	-	-	TRBJ1-3	CAISLPPGDSGNTIYF	TGTGCCATCAGTCTACCACCGGGAGACTCTGGAAACACCATATATTTT
TRBV21-1	-	-	TRBJ1-5	CASSNLRDAHMEDGNQPQHF	TGTGCCAGCAGCAACCTTCGAGACGCCCATATGGAGGATGGCAATCAGCCCCAGCATTTT
TRBV19	-	TRBD2	TRBJ2-3	CASSIASGGSDTQYF	TGTGCCAGTAGTATAGCTAGCGGGGGTTCGGATACGCAGTATTTT
TRBV6-5	-	-	TRBJ2-5	CATNIRGETQYF	TGTGCCACTAATATAAGAGGGGAGACCCAGTACTTC
TRBV5-1	-	-	TRBJ1-1	CASTEQGTEAFF	TGCGCCAGCACCGAACAGGGCACTGAAGCTTTCTTT
TRBV11-1	once	-	TRBJ1-1	CASSLGGAGAAFF	TGTGCCAGCAGCTTAGGAGGGGCAGGGGCCGCTTTCTTT
TRBV4-2	-	TRBD2	TRBJ2-5	CASSLFSGGNQETQYF	TGTGCCAGCAGCCTCTTTAGCGGGGGGAACCAAGAGACCCAGTACTTC
TRBV7-9	-	-	TRBJ2-3	CASSFGTQTDTQYF	TGTGCCAGCAGCTTTGGGACTCAAACAGATACGCAGTATTTT
TRBV4-1	-	TRBD1	TRBJ2-3	CASSPGQGPPDTQYF	TGCGCCAGCAGCCCAGGACAGGGCCCCCCAGATACGCAGTATTTT
TRBV23-1	-	-	TRBJ2-3	CASSQTGEVGGPDTQYF	TGCGCCAGCAGTCAAACCGGAGAGGTGGGGGGGCCCGATACGCAGTATTTT
TRBV10-3	once	TRBD2	TRBJ2-3	CATKTPSGGTDTQYF	TGTGCCACGAAAACGCCTAGCGGAGGAACAGATACGCAGTATTTT
TRBV18	-	TRBD2	TRBJ2-2	CASSRGSGANTGELFF	TGTGCCAGCTCAAGGGGTAGCGGGGCGAACACCGGGGAGCTGTTTTTT
TRBV18	once	TRBD1	TRBJ1-3	CASSETGGENTIYF	TGTGCCAGCTCAGAAACAGGGGGCGAAAACACCATATATTTT
TRBV9	-	-	TRBJ2-5	CASKGGGETQYF	TGTGCCAGCAAAGGGGGTGGGGAGACCCAGTACTTC
TRBV19	-	TRBD1	TRBJ1-2	CASSTQTGMLGYTF	TGTGCCAGTAGTACCCAGACAGGGATGTTAGGCTACACCTTC
TRBV19	-	TRBD1	TRBJ1-2	CASDPDRTGVYGYTF	TGTGCCAGTGATCCCGACAGGACAGGGGTTTATGGCTACACCTTC
TRBV29-1	once	-	TRBJ2-1	CSVTPGLSGVNEQFF	TGCAGCGTAACTCCGGGACTTTCCGGCGTAAATGAGCAGTTCTTC
TRBV19	once	-	TRBJ1-2	CASSTGRGRNYGYTF	TGTGCCAGCAGCACAGGGCGGGGGAGGAACTATGGCTACACCTTC
TRBV5-5	-	-	TRBJ1-6	CASSLVGGVNSPLHF	TGTGCCAGCAGCTTGGTAGGGGGTGTCAATTCACCCCTCCACTTT
TRBV7-8	few	-	TRBJ2-7	CASSFQGISYEQYF	TGTGCCAGCAGCTTCCAGGGGATTAGCTACGAGCAGTACTTC
TRBV24-1	-	TRBD1	TRBJ1-2	CATSWAGGPKPLYGYTF	TGTGCCACCAGCTGGGCAGGGGGACCTAAACCATTGTATGGCTACACCTTC
TRBV5-4	-	TRBD1	TRBJ1-2	CASSLSGTGAYGYTF	TGTGCCAGCAGCTTGTCCGGGACAGGAGCCTATGGCTACACCTTC
TRBV2	-	TRBD1	TRBJ1-4	CASTTGQDPEKLFF	TGTGCCAGCACAACCGGACAGGATCCCGAAAAACTGTTTTTT
TRBV24-1	-	-	TRBJ2-4	CATSAAGPSNIQYF	TGTGCCACCAGTGCCGCAGGGCCCTCAAACATTCAGTACTTC
TRBV7-6	-	-	TRBJ2-1	CASSLVSGSSYNEQFF	TGTGCCAGCAGCTTAGTCTCTGGGAGCTCCTACAATGAGCAGTTCTTC